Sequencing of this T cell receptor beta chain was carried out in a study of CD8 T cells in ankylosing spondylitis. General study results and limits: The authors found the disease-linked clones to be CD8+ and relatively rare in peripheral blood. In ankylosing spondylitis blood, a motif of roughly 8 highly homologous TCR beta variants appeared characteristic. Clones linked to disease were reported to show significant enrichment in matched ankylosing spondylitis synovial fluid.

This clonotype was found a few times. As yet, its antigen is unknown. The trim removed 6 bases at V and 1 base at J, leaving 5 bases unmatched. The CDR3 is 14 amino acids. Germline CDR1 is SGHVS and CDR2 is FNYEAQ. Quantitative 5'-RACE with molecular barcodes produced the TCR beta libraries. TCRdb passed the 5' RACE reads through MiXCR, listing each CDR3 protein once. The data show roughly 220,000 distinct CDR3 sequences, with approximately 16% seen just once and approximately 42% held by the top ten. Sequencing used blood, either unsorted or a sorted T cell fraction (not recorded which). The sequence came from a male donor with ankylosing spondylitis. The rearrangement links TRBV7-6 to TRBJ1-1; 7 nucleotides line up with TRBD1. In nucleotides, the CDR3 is TGTGCCAGCAGTACTAGGGGGCCGAACACTGAAGCTTTCTTT. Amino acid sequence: CASSTRGPNTEAFF.